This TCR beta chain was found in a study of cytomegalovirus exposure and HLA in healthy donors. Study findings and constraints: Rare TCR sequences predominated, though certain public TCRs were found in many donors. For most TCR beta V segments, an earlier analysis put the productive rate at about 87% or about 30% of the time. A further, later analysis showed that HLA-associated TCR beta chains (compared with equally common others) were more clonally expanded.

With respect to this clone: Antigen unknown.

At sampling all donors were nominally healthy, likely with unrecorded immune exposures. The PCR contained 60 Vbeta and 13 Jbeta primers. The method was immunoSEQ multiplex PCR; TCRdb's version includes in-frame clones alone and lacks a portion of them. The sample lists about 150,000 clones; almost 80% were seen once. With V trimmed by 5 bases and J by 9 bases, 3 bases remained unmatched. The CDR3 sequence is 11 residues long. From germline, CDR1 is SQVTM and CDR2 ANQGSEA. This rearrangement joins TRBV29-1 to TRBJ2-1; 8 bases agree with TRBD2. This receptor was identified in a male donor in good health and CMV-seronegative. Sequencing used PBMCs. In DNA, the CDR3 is TGCAGCGTTTTACTAGCGGCTGAGCAGTTCTTC. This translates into CSVLLAAEQFF.